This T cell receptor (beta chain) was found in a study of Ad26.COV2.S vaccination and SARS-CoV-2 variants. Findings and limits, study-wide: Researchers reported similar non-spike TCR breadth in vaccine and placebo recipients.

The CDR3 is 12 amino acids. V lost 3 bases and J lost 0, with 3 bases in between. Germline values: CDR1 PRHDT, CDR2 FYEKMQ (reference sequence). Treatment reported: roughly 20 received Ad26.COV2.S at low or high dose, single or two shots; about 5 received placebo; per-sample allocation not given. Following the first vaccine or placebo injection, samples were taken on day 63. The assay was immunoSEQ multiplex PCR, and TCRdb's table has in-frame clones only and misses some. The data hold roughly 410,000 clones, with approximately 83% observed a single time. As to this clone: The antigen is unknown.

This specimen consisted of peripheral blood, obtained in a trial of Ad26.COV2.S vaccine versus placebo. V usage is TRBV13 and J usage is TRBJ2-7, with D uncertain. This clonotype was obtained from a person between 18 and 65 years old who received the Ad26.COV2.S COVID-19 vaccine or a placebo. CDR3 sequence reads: CASSFSSYEQYF. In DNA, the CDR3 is TGTGCCAGCAGCTTCTCCTCCTACGAGCAGTACTTC.